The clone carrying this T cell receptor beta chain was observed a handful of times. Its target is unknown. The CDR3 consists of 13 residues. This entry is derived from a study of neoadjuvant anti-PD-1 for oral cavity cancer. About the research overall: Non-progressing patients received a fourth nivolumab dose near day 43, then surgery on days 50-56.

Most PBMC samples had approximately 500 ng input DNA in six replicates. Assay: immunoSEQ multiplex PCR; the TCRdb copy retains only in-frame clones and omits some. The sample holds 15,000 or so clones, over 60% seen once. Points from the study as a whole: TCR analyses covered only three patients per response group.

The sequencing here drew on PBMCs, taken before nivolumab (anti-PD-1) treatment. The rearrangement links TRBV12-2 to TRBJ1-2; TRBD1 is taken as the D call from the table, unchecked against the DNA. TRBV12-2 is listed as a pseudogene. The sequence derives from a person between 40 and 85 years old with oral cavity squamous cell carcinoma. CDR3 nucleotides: TGTGCAAGTCGCTTAAGGGGCAGCTATGGCTACACCTTC. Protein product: CASRLRGSYGYTF.